This TCR beta chain was recovered during a study of OX40 agonist ivuxolimab in advanced cancers. Study summary: The patients received agonistic anti-OX40 (CD134) antibody ivuxolimab.

Profiling relied on immunoSEQ multiplex PCR, and the TCRdb table lists in-frame clones only, not all of them. This sample has 51,000 or so clones, with approximately 91% found just once. The V and J ends lost 6 bases and 3 bases respectively, with 2 bases between them. This CDR3 contains 11 residues. CDR1 and CDR2 from the germline V gene are MRHNA and SNTAGT. In this sample, this clone turned up once. This rearrangement joins TRBV6-4 to TRBJ2-2; D not certain. This clonotype originated in an adult with an advanced solid tumor such as melanoma, head and neck, liver or kidney cancer. Specimen: CD4+ or CD8+ T cells sorted from blood, collected in a trial of the OX40 agonist ivuxolimab. The CDR3 is CASSDTGELFF. CDR3 bases: TGTGCCAGCAGCGACACCGGGGAGCTGTTTTTT.